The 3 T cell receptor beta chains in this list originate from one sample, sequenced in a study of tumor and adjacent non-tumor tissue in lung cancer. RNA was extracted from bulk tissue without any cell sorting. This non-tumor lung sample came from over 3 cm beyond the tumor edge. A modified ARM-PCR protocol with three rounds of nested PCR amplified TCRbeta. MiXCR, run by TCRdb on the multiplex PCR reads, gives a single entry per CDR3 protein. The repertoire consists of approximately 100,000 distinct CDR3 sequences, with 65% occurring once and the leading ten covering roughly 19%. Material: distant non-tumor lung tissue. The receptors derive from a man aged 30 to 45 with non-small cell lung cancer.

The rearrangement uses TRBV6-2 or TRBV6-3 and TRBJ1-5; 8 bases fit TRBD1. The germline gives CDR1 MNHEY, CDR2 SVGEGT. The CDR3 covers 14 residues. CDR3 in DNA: TGTCTCAGCAGTCTTGGACAGGGTTATCAGCCCCAGCATTTT. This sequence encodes CLSSLGQGYQPQHF.

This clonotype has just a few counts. The CDR3, as DNA: TGTGCCAGCAGTTTGTATGAGCAGTTCTTC. This gives the protein CASSLYEQFF. The rearrangement uses TRBV12-3 or TRBV12-4 and TRBJ2-1; D remains ambiguous. The length of the CDR3 is 10 residues. V lost 3 bases to trimming and J lost 8 bases, with 2 bases between them.

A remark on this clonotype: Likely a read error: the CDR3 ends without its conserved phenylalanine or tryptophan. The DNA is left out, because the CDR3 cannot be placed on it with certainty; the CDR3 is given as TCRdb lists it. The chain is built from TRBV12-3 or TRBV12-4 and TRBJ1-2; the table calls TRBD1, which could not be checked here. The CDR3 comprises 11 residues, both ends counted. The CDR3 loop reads CARSRGTDYTI.